The 25 T cell receptor beta chains reported below all come from one sample, sequenced in a study of blood T cell repertoires in COVID-19. Using immunoSEQ multiplex PCR, the repertoire was profiled, and TCRdb retains in-frame clones only, with some absent. In the table there are under 300,000 clones, 86% of which are singletons. Sequenced sample: peripheral blood. These receptors were taken from a man between 18 and 29 years old with active or convalescent COVID-19.

The chain carries TRBV2 and TRBJ2-2, with 8 bases fitting TRBD1. The CDR3 is 16 residues long. V shed 7 bases and J 2 bases; nucleotides not matched to a gene: 9. Germline V CDR1 and CDR2: SNHLY, FYNNEI. The CDR3 here is CASIGQGGGNTGELFF. The CDR3 region has the DNA TGTGCCAGCATAGGACAGGGAGGAGGAAACACCGGGGAGCTGTTTTTT.

This chain links TRBV28 with TRBJ1-5; D is possibly TRBD1 (5 bases). Germline CDR1 is MDHEN and CDR2 is SYDVKM. V lost 5 bases and J 0 bases, leaving 8 bases between the germline ends. The CDR3 has 14 residues. CDR3 protein: CASSGAGSNQPQHF. CDR3 DNA sequence: TGTGCCAGCAGTGGGGCTGGTAGCAATCAGCCCCAGCATTTT. Drawing the rest from reference TRBV28 and TRBJ1-5, the complete variable domain is DVKVTQSSRYLVKRTGEKVFLECVQDMDHENMFWYRQDPGLGLRLIYFSYDVKMKEKGDIPEGYSVSREKKERFSLILESASTNQTSMYLCASSGAGSNQPQHFGDGTRLSIL.

The chain uses TRBV30 and TRBJ2-1, with 8 bases identical to TRBD2. The CDR3 runs 15 residues. After removal of 6 bases from V and 8 bases from J, the junction contained 15 bases not matched to a gene. Germline V gene lookup returns CDR1 GTSNPN and CDR2 SVGIG (reference sequence). The CDR3 region has the DNA TGTGCCTGCAGAATCAAGCGGAGCGGGGGTGATGAGCAGTTCTTC. Protein sequence: CACRIKRSGGDEQFF.

This clone was counted between two and nine times. The V and J genes are TRBV6-1 and TRBJ1-6, with TRBD1 as a possible D gene (5 bases). Between the trimmed V and J ends, which lost 2 bases and 7 bases, there was a span of 12 bases. Germline values: CDR1 MNHNS, CDR2 SASEGT. This CDR3 contains 15 residues. CDR3 bases: TGTGCCAGCAGTGAAATATCTCGGGGGAATTCACCCCTCCACTTT. Translated, it gives CASSEISRGNSPLHF.

This chain connects TRBV6-1 to TRBJ2-7, with D possibly matching TRBD2 (5 bases). CDR3 size: 15 residues. V was shortened by 2 bases and J by 0 bases, with 11 bases between the two germline ends. Germline lookup yields CDR1 MNHNS and CDR2 SASEGT. CDR3 residues: CASSEYGGSSYEQYF. The CDR3 DNA reads TGTGCCAGCAGTGAATACGGAGGATCCTCCTACGAGCAGTACTTC.

The V and J genes are TRBV9 and TRBJ2-6, with 13 bases lining up with TRBD2. This CDR3 has 19 amino acids. The J segment lost 1 base and the V segment lost 3 bases, leaving 7 bases of the junction unmatched. Germline-derived CDR1 and CDR2 are SGDLS and YYNGEE. For the CDR3, the DNA is TGTGCCAGCAGCGAATCTCCGGGACTAGCGGGGTCTGGGGCCAACGTCCTGACTTTC. It specifies CASSESPGLAGSGANVLTF. Supplemented by reference TRBV9 and TRBJ2-6, the full variable domain reads DSGVTQTPKHLITATGQRVTLRCSPRSGDLSVYWYQQSLDQGLQFLIQYYNGEERAKGNILERFSAQQFPDLHSELNLSSLELGDSALYFCASSESPGLAGSGANVLTFGAGSRLTVL.

V gene TRBV7-9 combines with J gene TRBJ2-2; D call uncertain. CDR1 is SEHNR, CDR2 FQNEAQ, per germline (reference sequence). Trimming stripped 3 bases from V and 6 bases from J, with 8 bases between. The CDR3 has 13 residues. CDR3 bases: TGTGCCAGCAGCTTCGAGCCGGCCGGGGAGCTGTTTTTT. As protein: CASSFEPAGELFF.

This chain connects TRBV5-5 to TRBJ1-2, with TRBD1 matching 9 bases. V shed 3 bases and J 7 bases; nucleotides not matched to a gene: 10. The length of the CDR3 is 15 residues. Germline V gives CDR1 SGHKS, CDR2 YYEKEE (reference sequence). The CDR3 nucleotides read TGTGCCAGCAGCTCGACAGGGGGAACACTGAGTGGCTACACCTTC. Protein sequence: CASSSTGGTLSGYTF.

The V and J genes are TRBV10-3 and TRBJ2-5; D is perhaps TRBD2 (6 bases). The CDR3 sequence is 13 residues long. V lost 4 bases and J lost 0, with 6 bases in between. CDR1 is ENHRY and CDR2 is SYGVKD in the germline V gene. As DNA, the CDR3 is TGTGCCATCAGTGGGACTAACCAAGAGACCCAGTACTTC. Translating gives CAISGTNQETQYF.

The V call is TRBV2, the J call TRBJ2-7; 7 nucleotides line up with TRBD1. The CDR3 totals 13 residues. CDR1 and CDR2 from the germline V gene are SNHLY and FYNNEI. The J segment lost 2 bases and the V segment lost 7 bases, leaving 5 bases of the junction unmatched. This CDR3 is CASIADRPYEQYF. The CDR3 DNA is TGTGCCAGCATCGCGGACAGGCCCTACGAGCAGTACTTC.

The rearrangement joins TRBV19 to TRBJ2-7; weak D call: TRBD2 (7 bases). From germline, CDR1 is LNHDA and CDR2 SQIVND (reference sequence). The CDR3 sequence is 16 residues long. The germline V and J ends were trimmed by 5 bases and 6 bases, with 23 bases remaining between them. The CDR3 bases are TGTGCCAGTAGTTGGAACGGCCGGGGGGCACGTAGCGAGCAGTACTTC. It translates to CASSWNGRGARSEQYF.

This clone was seen once. The CDR3 sequence is CASSQGSGAGTQYF. In DNA, the CDR3 is TGTGCCAGCAGCCAAGGCAGCGGGGCAGGGACCCAGTACTTC. The V and J genes are TRBV3-1 (or the pseudogene TRBV3-2) and TRBJ2-5, with 7 positions matching TRBD2. J was trimmed by 7 bases and V by 1 base; bases with no gene match: 6. The CDR3 extends over 14 amino acids. In germline, CDR1 is LGHDT, CDR2 YNNKEL (reference sequence).

J is TRBJ2-1 and V is TRBV30; TRBD1 agrees at 7 bases. This CDR3 region has 13 residues. Looked up from germline, CDR1 is GTSNPN and CDR2 is SVGIG (reference sequence). The junction had 4 bases not matched to a gene; V was cut back by 2 bases and J by 6 bases. CDR3 sequence reads: CAWSTGTVNEQFF. In nucleotides, the CDR3 is TGTGCCTGGAGTACCGGGACAGTCAATGAGCAGTTCTTC.

The chain carries TRBV12-3 or TRBV12-4 and TRBJ1-1; D gene uncertain. There are 13 residues in the CDR3. V dropped 7 bases and J dropped 1 base, with 10 bases sitting between them. Here the CDR3 reads CASTKLSNTEAFF. For the CDR3, the DNA is TGTGCCAGCACCAAACTCTCGAACACTGAAGCTTTCTTT.

V gene TRBV13 combines with J gene TRBJ2-5, with 8 bases identical to TRBD2. The CDR3 length is 16 residues. The V gene's germline CDR1 is PRHDT and CDR2 FYEKMQ (reference sequence). J was trimmed by 4 bases and V by 3 bases; bases with no gene match: 10. CDR3 residues: CASSLRIGGAVETQYF. CDR3 coding DNA: TGTGCCAGCAGCTTGCGAATCGGGGGGGCTGTAGAGACCCAGTACTTC.

The chain joins TRBV6-1 to TRBJ1-5; D uncertain. Trimming took 6 bases from V and 4 from J, leaving 7 bases between them. Germline CDR1 reads MNHNS; CDR2 reads SASEGT. CDR3 size: 12 residues. Here the CDR3 DNA reads TGTGCCAGCAGCATAGATAATCAGCCCCAGCATTTT. It specifies CASSIDNQPQHF.

The chain carries TRBV3-1 (or the pseudogene TRBV3-2) and TRBJ2-3; 7 nucleotides line up with TRBD2. Looked up from germline, CDR1 is LGHDT and CDR2 is YNNKEL (reference sequence). This CDR3 has 20 amino acids. With 5 bases clipped from V and 0 bases from J, the junction kept 20 bases outside the gene matches. As DNA, the CDR3 is TGTGCCAGCAGCGCCTTTTCTTCGTCCCCGGGAGGCACAAGCACAGATACGCAGTATTTT. Protein product: CASSAFSSSPGGTSTDTQYF.

This clone was observed once. The chain carries TRBV29-1 and TRBJ1-1; D is possibly TRBD1 (5 bases). Trimming left V 7 bases short and J 0 bases short, with 12 bases between. Germline lookup yields CDR1 SQVTM and CDR2 ANQGSEA. The CDR3 spans 13 residues. In DNA form, the CDR3 reads TGCAGCGCCTTCCGACAGTTGAACACTGAAGCTTTCTTT. It translates to CSAFRQLNTEAFF.

This clone was recorded a few times. The V and J genes are TRBV7-9 and TRBJ1-5, with TRBD1 matching over 8 bases. The trim removed 2 bases at V and 2 bases at J, leaving 8 bases unmatched. The CDR3 length is 17 residues. Germline V gene lookup returns CDR1 SEHNR and CDR2 FQNEAQ (reference sequence). CDR3 loop: CASSLLTGEVGNQPQHF. CDR3 coding DNA: TGTGCCAGCAGCTTATTGACAGGGGAAGTGGGCAATCAGCCCCAGCATTTT. The variable domain in full, completed from reference TRBV7-9 and TRBJ1-5, reads DTGVSQNPRHKITKRGQNVTFRCDPISEHNRLYWYRQTLGQGPEFLTYFQNEAQLEKSRLLSDRFSAERPKGSFSTLEIQRTEQGDSAMYLCASSLLTGEVGNQPQHFGDGTRLSIL.

This sequence joins TRBV7-9 and TRBJ2-7; D unresolved. The germline gives CDR1 SEHNR, CDR2 FQNEAQ (reference sequence). V was clipped by 7 bases and J by 5 bases, with 15 bases between them. This CDR3 spans 13 amino acids. CDR3 sequence (DNA): TGTGCCAGCACCCTGTCGGGTAGTGACGAGCAGTACTTC. This translates into CASTLSGSDEQYF.

This chain links TRBV30 with TRBJ2-3, with 7 bases fitting TRBD2. The J segment lost 5 bases and the V segment lost 0 bases, leaving 2 bases of the junction unmatched. Germline CDR1 reads GTSNPN; CDR2 reads SVGIG (reference sequence). This CDR3 contains 13 residues. CDR3 in amino acids: CAWSVGGGDTQYF. DNA of the CDR3: TGTGCCTGGAGTGTTGGCGGGGGAGATACGCAGTATTTT.

The V and J genes are TRBV7-8 and TRBJ1-5, with D possibly TRBD1 on 6 matching bases. Germline values: CDR1 SGHVS, CDR2 FQNEAQ. The V end lost 3 bases, the J end lost 0 bases, and 12 bases lay between the germline ends. The CDR3 extends over 16 amino acids. Here the CDR3 reads CASSLAGVYSNQPQHF. CDR3 nucleotide sequence: TGTGCCAGCAGCTTGGCAGGGGTGTATAGCAATCAGCCCCAGCATTTT.

The J gene is TRBJ1-3, the V gene TRBV6-5, with D hard to call. V gave up 6 bases and J gave up 4 bases, with 13 bases separating them. The CDR3 is made up of 14 amino acids. CDR1 and CDR2 from the germline V gene are MNHEY and SVGAGI. The CDR3 here is CASSSPRQGNTIYF. The CDR3 region has the DNA TGTGCCAGCAGCAGTCCACGCCAGGGAAACACCATATATTTT.

V is TRBV2 and J is TRBJ2-7, with D unclear. Germline V gene data show CDR1 as SNHLY and CDR2 as FYNNEI. V lost 4 bases and J 0 bases, leaving 13 bases between the germline ends. This CDR3 comprises 15 residues. The CDR3 coding sequence is TGTGCCAGCAGTGCCCTCGTTTCGGTCTCCTACGAGCAGTACTTC. Translation: CASSALVSVSYEQYF.

This clone was counted once. The CDR3 here is CASSFGGAAGANVLTF. The DNA of the CDR3 is TGTGCCAGCAGCTTCGGAGGGGCCGCTGGGGCCAACGTCCTGACTTTC. This chain uses TRBV5-5 with TRBJ2-6; TRBD2 is a possible D gene (6 bases). CDR3 length: 16 residues. Trimming cost V 2 bases and J 2 bases, with 11 bases left between them. Germline CDR1 reads SGHKS; CDR2 reads YYEKEE (reference sequence).